Listed below are T cell receptor beta chains from one sample, sequenced in a study of cytomegalovirus exposure and HLA in healthy donors. Profiling relied on immunoSEQ multiplex PCR, and the TCRdb table lists in-frame clones only, not all of them. The sample data list some 60,000 clones. Source material: PBMCs. The receptor source for this set is a man aged 30-40 years in good health and CMV-seropositive. Each CDR3 is given with its conserved first and last residue. The D gene is left open where the match is weak.

j_call,v_call,d_call,cdr3_nt,cdr3_aa
TRBJ1-5,TRBV2,NA,TGTGCCAGCAGTGGGGGGGACAATCAGCCCCAGCATTTT,CASSGGDNQPQHF
TRBJ2-2,TRBV30,TRBD2,TGTGCCTGGACACACCCGGGACTAACGAAGCTGTTTTTT,CAWTHPGLTKLFF
TRBJ2-3,TRBV28,NA,TGTGCCAGCAGTTTTGTCCGTAGCACAGATACGCAGTATTTT,CASSFVRSTDTQYF
TRBJ2-5,TRBV2,NA,TGTGCCAGCAGTGACGAACAGATCCAAGAGACCCAGTACTTC,CASSDEQIQETQYF
TRBJ1-4,TRBV4-1,NA,TGCGCCAGCAGCCAAGGGCAGGGGAGAACTAATGAAAAACTGTTTTTT,CASSQGQGRTNEKLFF
TRBJ2-7,TRBV7-8,NA,TGTGCCAGCAGCGTAACAGGTACTGGCTCCTACGAGCAGTACTTC,CASSVTGTGSYEQYF
TRBJ2-6,TRBV23-1,NA,TGCGCAGACATAACCGGGGCCAACGTCCTGACTTTC,CADITGANVLTF
TRBJ1-1,TRBV7-3,NA,TGTGCCAGCAGCTTAGCCCTGGGCGCTGAAGCTTTCTTT,CASSLALGAEAFF
TRBJ2-3,TRBV10-1,TRBD2,TGCGCCAGCAGTAAGATAGCGGGAGTAGACGCAGATACGCAGTATTTT,CASSKIAGVDADTQYF
TRBJ1-1,TRBV30,NA,TGTGCCGGGAGGCCTTTGGGCGACACTGAAGCTTTCTTT,CAGRPLGDTEAFF
TRBJ2-5,TRBV6-6,TRBD1,TGTGCCAGCAGCCGAGACAGGGACGGATTATCCCAGTACTTC,CASSRDRDGLSQYF
TRBJ2-2,TRBV4-1,NA,TGCGCCAGCAGCCGGCAAGGGGATTCCGGGGAGCTGTTTTTT,CASSRQGDSGELFF
TRBJ2-2,TRBV25-1,TRBD2,TGTGCCAGCAGTGCAAGCGGGAGGGACACCGGGGAGCTGTTTTTT,CASSASGRDTGELFF
TRBJ2-7,TRBV6-6,NA,TGTGCCAGGGTATTTATGGCTTACCTCTACGAGCAGTACTTC,CARVFMAYLYEQYF
TRBJ1-1,TRBV4-2,TRBD1,TGTGCCAGCAGCCAAGGACTAACAGGGGGCTTGAACACTGAAGCTTTCTTT,CASSQGLTGGLNTEAFF
TRBJ1-1,TRBV6-5,NA,TGTGCCAGCAGTTACTGGGCACCCCGCGGGGACACTGAAGCTTTCTTT,CASSYWAPRGDTEAFF
TRBJ1-2,TRBV4-2,TRBD1,TGTGCCAGCAGCCTTGGCCAGGGGGGAAACTATGGCTACACCTTC,CASSLGQGGNYGYTF
TRBJ2-3,TRBV2,NA,TGTGCCAGCGCTAGGACTCCTAGCACAGATACGCAGTATTTT,CASARTPSTDTQYF
TRBJ2-6,TRBV27,TRBD2,TGTGCCAGCAGTAGCGGGAGCTTTGGGGCCAACGTCCTGACTTTC,CASSSGSFGANVLTF
TRBJ1-1,TRBV6-5,NA,TGTGCCAGCAGATCGGGGGAAAAGATGAGGGCTGAAGCTTTCTTT,CASRSGEKMRAEAFF
TRBJ2-7,TRBV7-8,NA,TGTGCCAGCAGCCCATTAGGGGGCGGGACACTGAGCGCCTACGAGCAGTACTTC,CASSPLGGGTLSAYEQYF
TRBJ1-4,TRBV19,NA,TGTGCCAGTAGTAGCCAAGAGACAACTAATGAAAAACTGTTTTTT,CASSSQETTNEKLFF
TRBJ1-1,TRBV5-1,NA,TGCGCCAGCAGCACCGGAGATGTTAAGGAGGAAGCTTTCTTT,CASSTGDVKEEAFF
TRBJ1-3,TRBV30,TRBD1,TGTGCCTGGAGTGTAGCAGGGGGTATGAGAAACACCATATATTTT,CAWSVAGGMRNTIYF
TRBJ1-3,TRBV6-5,NA,TGTGCCAGCACTGCCGGGACAACTGGAAACACCATATATTTT,CASTAGTTGNTIYF
TRBJ1-2,TRBV7-9,NA,TGTGCCAGCAGCCCCGGCAGGGATGGCTACACCTTC,CASSPGRDGYTF
TRBJ2-7,TRBV6-5,NA,TGTGCCAGCAGGGTCGATGGCCACGAGCAGTACTTC,CASRVDGHEQYF
TRBJ2-2,TRBV29-1,TRBD2,TGCAGCGTCTCCGGGACTAGCACATATGCCCGGGAGCTGTTTTTT,CSVSGTSTYARELFF
TRBJ2-1,TRBV28,NA,TGTGCCAGCAGTTCATACGGGGGTTTGGTTTACAATGAGCAGTTCTTC,CASSSYGGLVYNEQFF
TRBJ2-1,TRBV6-5,NA,TGTGCTTCCAAGAGGCTGACAGGCGACAATGAGCAGTTCTTC,CASKRLTGDNEQFF
TRBJ2-1,TRBV5-1,NA,TGCGCCAGCAGCTTGGCCCTTACCGGGACTCCGACACCCTCCAGTGAGCAGTTCTTC,CASSLALTGTPTPSSEQFF
TRBJ2-4,TRBV5-6,TRBD1,TGTGCCAGCAGCACGGGACAGGGAGGTAACATTCAGTACTTC,CASSTGQGGNIQYF
TRBJ2-3,TRBV9,TRBD2,TGTGCCAGCAGCCCTAGCCTAGCGGGGGGCAGGGCGCAGTATTTT,CASSPSLAGGRAQYF
TRBJ1-1,TRBV5-1,NA,TGCGCCAGCAGCTGGAAAGGGGACACTGAAGCTTTCTTT,CASSWKGDTEAFF
TRBJ2-3,TRBV18,TRBD2,TGTGCCAGCTCCCCCATTGCGGGGCGGGGGACAGATACGCAGTATTTT,CASSPIAGRGTDTQYF
TRBJ1-5,TRBV11-3,NA,TGTGCCAGCAGCTTATCGTGGGAGACGCCCCAGCATTTT,CASSLSWETPQHF
TRBJ2-1,TRBV11-3,TRBD2,TGTGCCAGCAGCCCTATAGCGGGAGCCACACACAGTGAGCAGTTCTTC,CASSPIAGATHSEQFF
TRBJ1-2,TRBV4-1,TRBD1,TGCGCCAGCAGCCAAGTCGGCAGGGGGGTGGAAGGCTACACCTTC,CASSQVGRGVEGYTF
TRBJ2-3,TRBV19,NA,TGTGCCAGTTCTCGGGGGGCGATAGCAGATACGCAGTATTTT,CASSRGAIADTQYF
TRBJ1-1,TRBV11-3,NA,TGTGCCAGCAGCTCTCGGGACAAGAACACTGAAGCTTTCTTT,CASSSRDKNTEAFF
TRBJ2-2,TRBV7-2,NA,TGTGCCAGCAGCTTAGAAGTCGGTAGCCCCGGGGAGCTGTTTTTT,CASSLEVGSPGELFF
TRBJ2-1,TRBV19,NA,TGTGCCAGTAGTACGGGACTCCGGGCCAATGAGCAGTTCTTC,CASSTGLRANEQFF
TRBJ2-1,TRBV7-2,TRBD2,TGTGCCAGCAGTGGCCTAGCGGGAATCAATGAGCAGTTCTTC,CASSGLAGINEQFF
TRBJ2-7,TRBV10-3,TRBD1,TGTGCCATCAGTGAGGGGGGACAGGGTGGCTACGAGCAGTACTTC,CAISEGGQGGYEQYF
TRBJ2-7,TRBV6-5,TRBD1,TGTGCCAGCAGCCGGACAGGGAGCGCCTACGAGCAGTACTTC,CASSRTGSAYEQYF